A single sample is the source of the 13 T cell receptor beta chains below, sequenced in a study of T cell responses to AZD1222 COVID-19 vaccine. TCRdb keeps only in-frame clones here, not all; method: immunoSEQ multiplex PCR. The table records 100,000 to 120,000 clones, nearly 90% of them present only once. Sequencing used peripheral blood, obtained on day 0 of AZD1222 vaccination. Receptors originate from an adult in good health.

This clone was counted a single time. The DNA for the CDR3 is TGTGCCAGCAGCGGCGGGGGAACCAAAAACATTCAGTACTTC. This encodes CASSGGGTKNIQYF. The chain has TRBV7-2 and TRBJ2-4, with 7 bases matching TRBD2. The CDR3 loop spans 14 amino acids. Unmatched junction bases numbered 3, after V lost 5 bases and J lost 2 bases. The germline gives CDR1 SGHTA, CDR2 FQGNSA. Full variable domain (missing parts from reference TRBV7-2 and TRBJ2-4): GAGVSQSPSNKVTEKGKDVELRCDPISGHTALYWYRQSLGQGLEFLIYFQGNSAPDKSGLPSDRFSAERTGGSVSTLTIQRTQQEDSAVYLCASSGGGTKNIQYFGAGTRLSVL.

The chain employs TRBV18 and TRBJ2-7; TRBD1 is a possible D gene (6 bases). The V gene's germline CDR1 is KGHSH and CDR2 LQKENI. Deletions cut 2 bases from V and 2 bases from J, with 16 bases between. The CDR3 is 16 residues long. CDR3 sequence (DNA): TGTGCCAGCTCACCAGGACAGATTGACGTTGCCTACGAGCAGTACTTC. This encodes CASSPGQIDVAYEQYF. Full variable domain (remainder filled in from reference TRBV18 and TRBJ2-7): NAGVMQNPRHLVRRRGQEARLRCSPMKGHSHVYWYRQLPEEGLKFMVYLQKENIIDESGMPKERFSAEFPKEGPSILRIQQVVRGDSAAYFCASSPGQIDVAYEQYFGPGTRLTVT.

This chain joins TRBV3-1 (or the pseudogene TRBV3-2) and TRBJ1-2, with a possible D match to TRBD1 (5 bases). Germline V gene sequence: CDR1 LGHDT, CDR2 YNNKEL (reference sequence). This CDR3 spans 13 amino acids. The V end lost 1 base, the J end lost 8 bases, and 11 bases lay between the germline ends. The CDR3 DNA reads as TGTGCCAGCAGCCAAGGGGACGGGCTAGGCTACACCTTC. Translation: CASSQGDGLGYTF.

The CDR3 loop reads CASSKEQGETQYF. In DNA, the CDR3 is TGCGCCAGCAGCAAGGAGCAGGGAGAGACCCAGTACTTC. J is TRBJ2-5 and V is TRBV5-1, with D possibly TRBD1 on 5 matching bases. V lost 4 bases and J 4 bases, leaving 11 bases between the germline ends. Per the germline V gene, CDR1 is SGHRS and CDR2 is YFSETQ. The CDR3 consists of 13 residues. The full variable domain, in which reference TRBV5-1 and TRBJ2-5 provide the parts outside the CDR3, is KAGVTQTPRYLIKTRGQQVTLSCSPISGHRSVSWYQQTPGQGLQFLFEYFSETQRNKGNFPGRFSGRQFSNSRSEMNVSTLELGDSALYLCASSKEQGETQYFGPGTRLLVL.

This clone has only a few counts. The gene calls are TRBV7-9 and TRBJ1-4; TRBD1 matches 7 bases. CDR1 and CDR2 (germline): SEHNR, FQNEAQ (reference sequence). The CDR3 extends over 12 amino acids. V shed 11 bases, J shed 5 bases, and the junction held 5 bases outside the gene matches. In DNA, the CDR3 is TGTGCCGGACAGGTTCGGAATGAAAAACTGTTTTTT. Amino acid sequence: CAGQVRNEKLFF.

The chain links TRBV9 to TRBJ2-2; the D is unclear. V lost 0 bases and J lost 5, with 8 bases in between. The CDR3 has 14 amino acids. From germline, CDR1 is SGDLS and CDR2 YYNGEE. As DNA, the CDR3 is TGTGCCAGCAGCGTAGAAATAGGGACCGGGGAGCTGTTTTTT. Its translation: CASSVEIGTGELFF.

The rearrangement joins TRBV6-2 or TRBV6-3 to TRBJ2-1, with D possibly matching TRBD2 (6 bases). Trimming left V 5 bases short and J 0 bases short, with 11 bases between. The CDR3 contains 15 residues. Germline loops: CDR1 MNHEY, CDR2 SVGEGT. DNA for the CDR3: TGTGCCAGCAGTGTTCGGGGAGGCTCCTACAATGAGCAGTTCTTC. Amino acid sequence: CASSVRGGSYNEQFF.

The chain links TRBV11-2 to TRBJ2-3; maybe TRBD2 (6 bases). V lost 5 bases to trimming and J lost 3 bases, with 9 bases between them. Germline loops: CDR1 SGHAT, CDR2 FQNNGV. The CDR3 has 13 amino acids. CDR3 coding DNA: TGTGCCAGCAGCCGGGGGATAACAGATACGCAGTATTTT. Encoded protein: CASSRGITDTQYF.

The chain has TRBV28 and TRBJ1-2, with D tentatively TRBD1 (6 bases). Trimming took off 2 bases at V and 7 bases at J, with 11 bases between the two ends. Germline lookup yields CDR1 MDHEN and CDR2 SYDVKM. The CDR3 extends over 13 amino acids. CDR3 DNA: TGTGCCAGCAGTTTACCGGGGGCGCTTGGCTACACCTTC. This sequence encodes CASSLPGALGYTF.

The chain recombines TRBV15 with TRBJ2-7, with a tentative D call TRBD1 (5 bases). CDR3 length equals 14 residues. The V end was cut by 1 base, the J end by 5 bases, with 12 bases between. Germline V gives CDR1 LNHNV, CDR2 YYDKDF (reference sequence). Written as DNA, the CDR3 is TGTGCCACCAGCAGAGGTTCAGGGTTCAACGAGCAGTACTTC. The encoded protein is CATSRGSGFNEQYF.

On this clone itself: The identical CDR3 is also encoded by other nucleotide sequences in the sample. The rearrangement uses TRBV28 and TRBJ2-7; a possible D gene is TRBD2 (5 bases). The CDR3 runs to 14 residues. V gave up 4 bases and J gave up 1 base, with 11 bases separating them. CDR1 and CDR2 (germline): MDHEN, SYDVKM. CDR3 sequence reads: CASSSPGSSYEQYF. CDR3 sequence (DNA): TGTGCCAGCAGTTCGCCGGGGTCGTCCTACGAGCAGTACTTC.

The genes are TRBV11-2 and TRBJ2-5, with a weak D call TRBD2 (5 bases). Trimming left V 0 bases short and J 5 bases short, with 13 bases between. Germline CDR1 and CDR2: SGHAT and FQNNGV. This CDR3 comprises 15 residues. The CDR3 region is CASSLDGSSGETQYF. The CDR3 DNA sequence: TGTGCCAGCAGCTTAGACGGTAGCTCGGGGGAGACCCAGTACTTC.

The chain is built from TRBV28 and TRBJ2-3, with D possibly being TRBD1 or TRBD2 (6 bases each). Germline CDR1 MDHEN, CDR2 SYDVKM. This CDR3 has 13 residues. Trimming left V 3 bases short and J 4 bases short, with 8 bases between. CDR3 amino acids: CASSLGGADTQYF. The CDR3 nucleotides read TGTGCCAGCAGTTTGGGGGGCGCAGATACGCAGTATTTT.